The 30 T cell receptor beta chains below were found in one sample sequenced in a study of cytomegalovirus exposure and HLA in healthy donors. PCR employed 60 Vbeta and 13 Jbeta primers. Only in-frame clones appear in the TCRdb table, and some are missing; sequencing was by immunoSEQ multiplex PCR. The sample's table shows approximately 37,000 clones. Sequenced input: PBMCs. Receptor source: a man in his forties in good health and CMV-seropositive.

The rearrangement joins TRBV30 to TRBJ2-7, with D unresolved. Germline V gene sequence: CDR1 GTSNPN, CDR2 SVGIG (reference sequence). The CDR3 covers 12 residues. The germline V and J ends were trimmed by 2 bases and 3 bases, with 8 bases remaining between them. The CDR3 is CAWSPAGYEQYF. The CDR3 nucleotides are TGTGCCTGGAGTCCCGCAGGCTACGAGCAGTACTTC. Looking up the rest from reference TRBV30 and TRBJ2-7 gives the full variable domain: SQTIHQWPATLVQPVGSPLSLECTVEGTSNPNLYWYRQAAGRGLQLLFYSVGIGQISSEVPQNLSASRPQDRQFILSSKKLLLSDSGFYLCAWSPAGYEQYFGPGTRLTVT.

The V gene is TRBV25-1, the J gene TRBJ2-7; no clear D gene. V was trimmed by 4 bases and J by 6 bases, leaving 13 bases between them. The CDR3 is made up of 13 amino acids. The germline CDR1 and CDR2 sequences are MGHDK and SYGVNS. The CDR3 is CASSGVSFSEQYF. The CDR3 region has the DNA TGTGCCAGCAGTGGCGTTAGCTTCTCCGAGCAGTACTTC.

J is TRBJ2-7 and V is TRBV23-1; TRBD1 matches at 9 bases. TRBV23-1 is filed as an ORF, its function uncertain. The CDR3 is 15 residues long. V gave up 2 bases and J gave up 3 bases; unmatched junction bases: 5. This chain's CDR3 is CASSQRDRVLYEQYF. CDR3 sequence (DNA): TGCGCCAGCAGTCAACGGGACAGGGTCCTCTACGAGCAGTACTTC.

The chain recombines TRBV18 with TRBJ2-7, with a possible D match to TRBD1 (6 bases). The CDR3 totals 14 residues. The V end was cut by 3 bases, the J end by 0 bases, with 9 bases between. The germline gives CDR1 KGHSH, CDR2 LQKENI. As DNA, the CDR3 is TGTGCCAGCTCACCGAGGGACAACTCCTACGAGCAGTACTTC. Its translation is CASSPRDNSYEQYF.

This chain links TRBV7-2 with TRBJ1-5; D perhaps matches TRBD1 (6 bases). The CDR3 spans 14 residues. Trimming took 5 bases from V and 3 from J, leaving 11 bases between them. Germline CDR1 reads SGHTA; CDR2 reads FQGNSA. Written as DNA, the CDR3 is TGTGCCAGCAGCCAACAGGGCCCCAATCAGCCCCAGCATTTT. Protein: CASSQQGPNQPQHF.

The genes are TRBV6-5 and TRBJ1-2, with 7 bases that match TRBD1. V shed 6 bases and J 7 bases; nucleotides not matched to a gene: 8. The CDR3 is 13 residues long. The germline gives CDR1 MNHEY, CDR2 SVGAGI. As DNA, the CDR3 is TGTGCCAGCAGCGGCAACAGGGGCCGTGGCTACACCTTC. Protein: CASSGNRGRGYTF.

The CDR3 is CAWSVEVNEQYF. Here the CDR3 DNA reads TGTGCCTGGAGTGTGGAGGTTAACGAGCAGTACTTC. The rearrangement uses TRBV30 and TRBJ2-7, with a weak D call TRBD2 (5 bases). Trimming took 0 bases from V and 5 from J, leaving 8 bases between them. Germline CDR1 is GTSNPN and CDR2 is SVGIG (reference sequence). The CDR3 spans 12 residues.

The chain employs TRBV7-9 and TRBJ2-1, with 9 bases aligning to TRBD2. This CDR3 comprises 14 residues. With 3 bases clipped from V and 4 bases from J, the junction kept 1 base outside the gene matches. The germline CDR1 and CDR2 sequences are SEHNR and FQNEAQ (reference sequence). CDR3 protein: CASSFSGSYNEQFF. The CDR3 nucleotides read TGTGCCAGCAGCTTTAGCGGGAGTTACAATGAGCAGTTCTTC.

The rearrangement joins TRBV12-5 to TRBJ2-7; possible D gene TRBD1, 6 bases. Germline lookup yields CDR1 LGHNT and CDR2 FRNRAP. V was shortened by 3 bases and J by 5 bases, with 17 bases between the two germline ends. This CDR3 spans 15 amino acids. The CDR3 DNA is TGTGCTAGTGGTTTCCCTCGCAGGGGTACCCACGAGCAGTACTTC. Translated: CASGFPRRGTHEQYF.

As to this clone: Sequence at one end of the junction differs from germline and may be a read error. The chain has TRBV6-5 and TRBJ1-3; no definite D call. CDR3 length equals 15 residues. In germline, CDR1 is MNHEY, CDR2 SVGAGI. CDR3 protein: CASSYSGSSGDTIYF. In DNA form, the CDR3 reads TGTGCCAGCAGTTACTCGGGGAGCTCTGGAGACACCATATATTTT.

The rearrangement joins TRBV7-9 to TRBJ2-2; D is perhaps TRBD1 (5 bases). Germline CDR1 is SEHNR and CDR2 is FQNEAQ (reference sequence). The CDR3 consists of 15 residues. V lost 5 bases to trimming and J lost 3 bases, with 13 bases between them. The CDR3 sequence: CASSPRAADTGELFF. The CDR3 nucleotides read TGTGCCAGCAGCCCCAGGGCGGCGGACACCGGGGAGCTGTTTTTT. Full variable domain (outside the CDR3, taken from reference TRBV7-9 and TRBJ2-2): DTGVSQNPRHKITKRGQNVTFRCDPISEHNRLYWYRQTLGQGPEFLTYFQNEAQLEKSRLLSDRFSAERPKGSFSTLEIQRTEQGDSAMYLCASSPRAADTGELFFGEGSRLTVL.

The chain's CDR3 is CATHGTGTGVNYGYTF. Here the CDR3 DNA reads TGTGCCACTCATGGAACCGGGACAGGGGTTAACTATGGCTACACCTTC. The chain carries TRBV19 and TRBJ1-2; TRBD1 aligns across 10 bases. Trimming removed 10 bases from V and 1 base from J; junction bases left unmatched: 12. This CDR3 region has 16 residues. The germline V gene encodes CDR1 LNHDA and CDR2 SQIVND (reference sequence).

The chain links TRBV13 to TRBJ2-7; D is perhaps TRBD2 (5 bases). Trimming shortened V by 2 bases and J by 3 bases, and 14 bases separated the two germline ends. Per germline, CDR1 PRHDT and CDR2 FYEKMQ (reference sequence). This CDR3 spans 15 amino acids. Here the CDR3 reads CASSLRTGSNYEQYF. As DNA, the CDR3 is TGTGCCAGCAGCTTAAGGACTGGGAGTAACTACGAGCAGTACTTC.

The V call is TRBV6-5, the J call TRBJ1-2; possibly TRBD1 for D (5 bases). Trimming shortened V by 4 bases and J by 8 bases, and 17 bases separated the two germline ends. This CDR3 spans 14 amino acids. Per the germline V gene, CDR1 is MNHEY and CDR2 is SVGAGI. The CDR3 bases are TGTGCCAGCAGTTTAACGGTCAGGGCGGGAGGCTACACCTTC. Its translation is CASSLTVRAGGYTF.

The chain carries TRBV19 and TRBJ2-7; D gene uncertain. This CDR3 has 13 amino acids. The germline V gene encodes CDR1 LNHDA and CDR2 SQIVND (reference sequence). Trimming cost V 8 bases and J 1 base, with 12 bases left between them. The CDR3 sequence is CASSTTASYEQYF. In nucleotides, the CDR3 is TGTGCCAGTTCTACCACCGCGTCCTACGAGCAGTACTTC.

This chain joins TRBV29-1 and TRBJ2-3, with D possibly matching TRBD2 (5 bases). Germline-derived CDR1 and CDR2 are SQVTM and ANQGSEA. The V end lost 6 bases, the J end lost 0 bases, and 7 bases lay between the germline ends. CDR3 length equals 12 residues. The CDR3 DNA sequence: TGCAGCGTGGAGGACAGCACAGATACGCAGTATTTT. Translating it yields CSVEDSTDTQYF.

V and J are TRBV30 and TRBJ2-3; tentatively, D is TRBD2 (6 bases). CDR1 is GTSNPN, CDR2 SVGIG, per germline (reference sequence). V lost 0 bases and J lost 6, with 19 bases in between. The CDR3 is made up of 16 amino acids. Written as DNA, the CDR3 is TGTGCCTGGAGTGTGGCGGGACCCCCCCTAGGGGATACGCAGTATTTT. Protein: CAWSVAGPPLGDTQYF.

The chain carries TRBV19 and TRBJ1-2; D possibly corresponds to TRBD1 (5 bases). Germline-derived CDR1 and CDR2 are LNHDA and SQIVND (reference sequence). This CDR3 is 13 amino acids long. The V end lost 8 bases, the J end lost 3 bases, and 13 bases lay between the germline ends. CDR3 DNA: TGTGCCAGTGGTGTAGGGGAGTACTATGGCTACACCTTC. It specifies CASGVGEYYGYTF.

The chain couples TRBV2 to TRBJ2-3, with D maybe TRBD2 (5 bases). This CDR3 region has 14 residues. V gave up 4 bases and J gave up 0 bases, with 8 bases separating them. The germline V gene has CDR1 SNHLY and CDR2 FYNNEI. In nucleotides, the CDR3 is TGTGCCAGCAGTGTGAGCGGAAGCACAGATACGCAGTATTTT. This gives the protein CASSVSGSTDTQYF.

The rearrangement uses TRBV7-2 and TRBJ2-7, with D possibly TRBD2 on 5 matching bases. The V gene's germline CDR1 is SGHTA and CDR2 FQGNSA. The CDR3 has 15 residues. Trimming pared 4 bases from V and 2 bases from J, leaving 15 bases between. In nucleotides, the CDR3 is TGTGCCAGCAGCTCAAGAGGGCTAGCTACCTACGAGCAGTACTTC. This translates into CASSSRGLATYEQYF.

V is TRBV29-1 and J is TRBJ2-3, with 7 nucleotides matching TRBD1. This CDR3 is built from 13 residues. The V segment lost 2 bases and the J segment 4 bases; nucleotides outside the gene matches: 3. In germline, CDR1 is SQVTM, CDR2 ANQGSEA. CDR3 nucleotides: TGCAGCGTTGAACCCGACAGGGCAGATACGCAGTATTTT. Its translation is CSVEPDRADTQYF.

The CDR3 sequence: CASDSPGLGIGTQYF. The CDR3 DNA reads TGTGCTAGTGACTCCCCGGGACTAGGAATCGGGACCCAGTACTTC. This chain connects TRBV12-5 to TRBJ2-5, with 8 bases identical to TRBD2. Trimming removed 7 bases from V and 7 bases from J; junction bases left unmatched: 14. The CDR3 is made up of 15 amino acids. Germline V gene data show CDR1 as LGHNT and CDR2 as FRNRAP.

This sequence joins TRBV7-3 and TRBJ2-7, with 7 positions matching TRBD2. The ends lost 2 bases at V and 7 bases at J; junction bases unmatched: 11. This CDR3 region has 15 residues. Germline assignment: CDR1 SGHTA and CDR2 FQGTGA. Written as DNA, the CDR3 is TGTGCCAGCAGCTTAGGGGACTACCGAGGGTGGGAGCAGTACTTC. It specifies CASSLGDYRGWEQYF.

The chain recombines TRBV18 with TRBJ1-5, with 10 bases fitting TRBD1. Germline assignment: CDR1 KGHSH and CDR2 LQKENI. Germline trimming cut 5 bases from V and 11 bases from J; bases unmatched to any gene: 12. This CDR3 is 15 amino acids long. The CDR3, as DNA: TGTGCCAGCTCAGGGACAGGGGAAGAATCTTTGGCCCAGCATTTT. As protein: CASSGTGEESLAQHF.

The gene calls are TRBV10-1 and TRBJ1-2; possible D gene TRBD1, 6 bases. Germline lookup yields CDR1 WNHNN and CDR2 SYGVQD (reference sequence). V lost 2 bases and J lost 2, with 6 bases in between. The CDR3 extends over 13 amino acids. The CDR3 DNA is TGCGCCAGCAGTGAGACAGGGAACTATGGCTACACCTTC. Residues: CASSETGNYGYTF.

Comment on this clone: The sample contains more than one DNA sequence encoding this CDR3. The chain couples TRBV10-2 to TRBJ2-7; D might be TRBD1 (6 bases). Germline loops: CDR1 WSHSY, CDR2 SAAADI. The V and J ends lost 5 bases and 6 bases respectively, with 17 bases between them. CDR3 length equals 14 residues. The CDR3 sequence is CASSQQGQASEQYF. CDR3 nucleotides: TGCGCCAGCAGTCAACAGGGCCAAGCAAGCGAGCAGTACTTC.

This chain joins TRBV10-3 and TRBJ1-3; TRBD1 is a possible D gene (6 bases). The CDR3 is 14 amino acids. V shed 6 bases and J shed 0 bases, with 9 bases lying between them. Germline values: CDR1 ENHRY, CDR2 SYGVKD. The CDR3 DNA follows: TGTGCCATCAGAGAGGACAGCTCTGGAAACACCATATATTTT. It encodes CAIREDSSGNTIYF.

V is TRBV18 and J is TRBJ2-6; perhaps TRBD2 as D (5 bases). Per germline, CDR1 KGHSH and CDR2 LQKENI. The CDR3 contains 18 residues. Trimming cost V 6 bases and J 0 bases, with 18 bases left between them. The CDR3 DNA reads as TGTGCCAGCTCGGATACGGGGTCCTATTTCTCTGGGGCCAACGTCCTGACTTTC. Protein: CASSDTGSYFSGANVLTF.

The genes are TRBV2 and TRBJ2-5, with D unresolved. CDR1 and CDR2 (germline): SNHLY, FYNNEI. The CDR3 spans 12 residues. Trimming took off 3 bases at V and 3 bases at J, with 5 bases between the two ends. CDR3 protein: CASSEIEETQYF. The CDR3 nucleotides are TGTGCCAGCAGTGAGATAGAAGAGACCCAGTACTTC.

DNA for the CDR3: TGCGCCAGCAGCTTTAGTCTAGCGGGAGCGGGCACCGGGGAGCTGTTTTTT. Residues: CASSFSLAGAGTGELFF. The chain is built from TRBV5-1 and TRBJ2-2; the match to TRBD2 covers 10 bases. The CDR3 spans 17 residues. The germline V gene encodes CDR1 SGHRS and CDR2 YFSETQ. With V trimmed by 2 bases and J by 4 bases, 8 bases remained unmatched.